A single sample is the source of the 9 T cell receptor beta chains below, sequenced in a study of blood T cell repertoires in COVID-19. Here immunoSEQ multiplex PCR was the method, and the copy in TCRdb shows in-frame clones only, minus some. The sample yields roughly 400,000 clones, 87% seen once. The material sequenced was peripheral blood. These receptors were collected from a woman aged 55 to 70 with COVID-19, enrolled during active disease.

This clone was recorded only once. The CDR3 DNA reads TGCAGCGTTATACAGAGAAGCTCTGGAAACACCATATATTTT. This codes for CSVIQRSSGNTIYF. The chain joins TRBV29-1 to TRBJ1-3; D not certain. This CDR3 region has 14 residues. Trimming shortened V by 5 bases and J by 0 bases, and 11 bases separated the two germline ends. Germline V gene sequence: CDR1 SQVTM, CDR2 ANQGSEA.

CDR3 in DNA: TGTGCCAGCTCACCAGACTCTTCGAGAAACACCGGGGAGCTGTTTTTT. It specifies CASSPDSSRNTGELFF. This chain joins TRBV18 and TRBJ2-2; the D is unclear. V lost 2 bases and J lost 2, with 12 bases in between. CDR1 is KGHSH, CDR2 LQKENI, per germline. CDR3 length: 16 residues. Combining the CDR3 with reference TRBV18 and TRBJ2-2 gives the whole variable domain NAGVMQNPRHLVRRRGQEARLRCSPMKGHSHVYWYRQLPEEGLKFMVYLQKENIIDESGMPKERFSAEFPKEGPSILRIQQVVRGDSAAYFCASSPDSSRNTGELFFGEGSRLTVL.

The chain is built from TRBV6-5 and TRBJ2-3, with TRBD2 as a possible D gene (6 bases). Trimming cost V 6 bases and J 4 bases, with 17 bases left between them. The CDR3 length is 15 residues. CDR1 is MNHEY and CDR2 is SVGAGI in the germline V gene. This CDR3 is CASRPTWTNPDTQYF. The DNA of the CDR3 is TGTGCCAGCAGGCCAACCTGGACTAACCCAGATACGCAGTATTTT.

V usage is TRBV5-1 and J usage is TRBJ1-4; no clear D gene. The CDR3 length is 14 residues. The germline V gene encodes CDR1 SGHRS and CDR2 YFSETQ. V lost 0 bases and J 5 bases, leaving 8 bases between the germline ends. The CDR3 nucleotides are TGCGCCAGCAGCTTGGGAGTGGTGAATGAAAAACTGTTTTTT. Its translation: CASSLGVVNEKLFF.

The chain recombines TRBV4-1 with TRBJ1-1; D is ambiguous. This CDR3 contains 14 residues. Germline lookup yields CDR1 MGHRA and CDR2 YSYEKL. V gave up 2 bases and J gave up 0 bases, with 7 bases separating them. CDR3 in DNA: TGCGCCAGCAGCCAAACAGTCATGAACACTGAAGCTTTCTTT. Translating it yields CASSQTVMNTEAFF.

This clone has just a few counts. The chain links TRBV2 to TRBJ2-3, with 9 bases aligning to TRBD1. Trimming cost V 7 bases and J 0 bases; bases outside gene matches: 5. The CDR3 consists of 15 residues. The V gene's germline CDR1 is SNHLY and CDR2 FYNNEI. CDR3 DNA sequence: TGTGCCAGCACCTCCGACAGGGGGAGCACAGATACGCAGTATTTT. It yields the protein CASTSDRGSTDTQYF.

This chain connects TRBV5-1 to TRBJ2-3; 7 positions match TRBD2. The CDR3 spans 13 residues. V was pared by 1 base and J by 8 bases, with 4 bases of the junction left unmatched. Looked up from germline, CDR1 is SGHRS and CDR2 is YFSETQ. CDR3 in amino acids: CASSLSGEGTQYF. The DNA for the CDR3 is TGCGCCAGCAGCTTGAGTGGGGAGGGTACGCAGTATTTT.

This clone was counted once. This sequence joins TRBV9 and TRBJ1-6, with 8 bases identical to TRBD1. V trimming: 1 base; J trimming: 8 bases; junction bases outside the gene matches: 8. The length of the CDR3 is 16 residues. Germline lookup yields CDR1 SGDLS and CDR2 YYNGEE. CDR3 coding DNA: TGTGCCAGCAGCGTATACGACAGGGGTTCAGATTCACCCCTCCACTTT. This codes for CASSVYDRGSDSPLHF.

As DNA, the CDR3 is TGTGCCAGCTCACCACGTCGCGCCAGGGAGGGGGAAAAACTGTTTTTT. Residues: CASSPRRAREGEKLFF. The chain uses TRBV18 and TRBJ1-4; maybe TRBD1 (5 bases). The CDR3 totals 16 residues. Deletions cut 1 base from V and 8 bases from J, with 17 bases between. From germline, CDR1 is KGHSH and CDR2 LQKENI.